This TCR beta chain comes out of a study of T cell repertoires in cytomegalovirus infection. Overall study findings and caveats: HLA-C-restricted CMV clonotypes gave the most frequent clonotype in two of eight donors.

This clonotype was seen ten or more times. The target antigen is unknown. The CDR3 runs to 16 residues. The germline gives CDR1 SEHNR, CDR2 FQNEAQ (reference sequence). With V trimmed by 2 bases and J by 6 bases, 3 bases remained unmatched. From the reads, TCRdb called clonotypes with MiXCR, one entry per CDR3 protein. The sample holds 450,000 to 600,000 distinct CDR3 sequences, around 10% seen once. This chain joins TRBV7-9 and TRBJ2-1; 14 bases are a match to TRBD2. Sequenced input: PBMCs. The source is a human donor in good health (CMV status not recorded). Some clones in this sample may be carry-over from other donors' samples. This chain's CDR3 is CASSLRTSGRFNEQFF. Here the CDR3 DNA reads TGTGCCAGCAGCTTAAGGACTAGCGGGAGGTTCAATGAGCAGTTCTTC.